This T cell receptor beta chain came from a study of long-term antiretroviral therapy in people with HIV. Study-level background: Initial samples were collected about a decade before the 2015 immediate-ART recommendation. Findings of the study overall: Diversity increased after ART yet remained lower than in transplant donor controls.

The V and J ends lost 3 bases and 7 bases, in that order; junction bases with no gene match: 10. The CDR3 length is 16 residues. Germline assignment: CDR1 MDHEN and CDR2 SYDVKM. As concerns this clone: The target antigen is unknown.

Samples were assayed with immunoSEQ v3.0 at survey level. Some clones are missing from TCRdb's copy, which holds only in-frame ones; the method was immunoSEQ multiplex PCR. The repertoire holds under 20,000 clones, with about 81% as singletons. Donors each had at least one pre-ART PBMC sample and at least two post-ART ones. Ahead of DNA extraction, samples held about 0.95-10 million cryopreserved PBMC each. This clonotype originated in a woman in her 50s with HIV. Sample: unsorted PBMCs, taken 0.3 years after starting antiretroviral therapy. The chain has TRBV28 and TRBJ1-5, with 9 bases fitting TRBD1. The CDR3 here is CASSFSAGQGGQPQHF. In DNA form, the CDR3 reads TGTGCCAGCAGTTTTAGCGCGGGACAGGGAGGACAGCCCCAGCATTTT.